This T cell receptor beta chain appears in the sequencing data of a study of T cell changes during pregnancy in multiple sclerosis. TCRdb keeps only in-frame clones here, not all; method: immunoSEQ multiplex PCR. The sample lists some 120,000 clones, 92% seen once, with over 1.5% in the top ten. The CDR3 runs to 12 residues. Deletions cut 5 bases from V and 7 bases from J, with 9 bases between. Germline V gene lookup returns CDR1 MNHEY and CDR2 SVGAGI. Specimen: peripheral blood, collected in the third trimester of pregnancy. V is TRBV6-5 and J is TRBJ1-5, with a weak D call TRBD1 (6 bases). This clonotype originated in a female donor with multiple sclerosis, enrolled in a pregnancy study. The CDR3 spells CASSQQGQPQHF. CDR3 nucleotide sequence: TGTGCCAGCAGTCAACAGGGCCAGCCCCAGCATTTT.